Given below is one T cell receptor (beta chain) in context. The data originate from a study of blood T cell repertoires in COVID-19. Study background: COVID-19 samples collected from the United States, Italy and Spain covered acute and convalescent phases.

Some clones are missing from TCRdb's copy, which holds only in-frame ones; the method was immunoSEQ multiplex PCR. The sample includes around 200,000 clones, around 85% of them seen just once. Germline V CDR1 and CDR2: LNHDA, SQIVND (reference sequence). This CDR3 has 14 amino acids. Trimming took 4 bases from V and 4 from J; bases not matched to a gene: 5. The chain carries TRBV19 and TRBJ2-3; 7 bases match TRBD1. The specimen sequenced was peripheral blood. This TCR was recovered from a man aged 40-50 years with acute or convalescent COVID-19. The CDR3 spells CASSTNRGADTQYF. In DNA, the CDR3 is TGTGCCAGTAGTACGAACAGGGGTGCAGATACGCAGTATTTT.